A single sample gave rise to the 19 T cell receptor beta chains below, sequenced in a study of OX40 agonist ivuxolimab in advanced cancers. Here immunoSEQ multiplex PCR was the method, and the copy in TCRdb shows in-frame clones only, minus some. The table records approximately 60,000 clones, less than 95% of them present only once. Sequencing was performed on CD4+ or CD8+ T cells sorted from blood, taken in a trial of the OX40 agonist ivuxolimab. These receptors all come from an adult with an advanced solid tumor such as melanoma, head and neck, liver or kidney cancer.

CDR3 amino acids: CASSPARVSGNYNEQFF. The CDR3 DNA sequence: TGTGCCAGCAGCCCGGCTAGGGTTAGCGGGAATTACAATGAGCAGTTCTTC. This chain connects TRBV13 to TRBJ2-1; 8 bases agree with TRBD2. There are 17 residues in the CDR3. V trimming: 5 bases; J trimming: 4 bases; junction bases outside the gene matches: 13. Germline V gene data show CDR1 as PRHDT and CDR2 as FYEKMQ (reference sequence).

This chain links TRBV5-1 with TRBJ2-1, with D maybe TRBD2 (6 bases). Germline V gene sequence: CDR1 SGHRS, CDR2 YFSETQ. The CDR3 is made up of 15 amino acids. V shed 4 bases and J shed 8 bases, with 19 bases lying between them. CDR3 amino acids: CASSPGETSLDEQFF. The CDR3 bases are TGCGCCAGCAGCCCCGGGGAAACTAGCCTTGATGAGCAGTTCTTC.

The CDR3 coding sequence is TGTGCCAGCAGTGAAGTACGGCCAGATACGCAGTATTTT. It translates to CASSEVRPDTQYF. The rearrangement uses TRBV27 and TRBJ2-3; D is undetermined. The length of the CDR3 is 13 residues. CDR1 and CDR2 (germline): MNHEY, SMNVEV (reference sequence). V lost 5 bases and J 4 bases, leaving 10 bases between the germline ends.

The gene calls are TRBV10-3 and TRBJ2-7, with D possibly matching TRBD2 (5 bases). V was shortened by 0 bases and J by 2 bases, with 20 bases between the two germline ends. Germline V gives CDR1 ENHRY, CDR2 SYGVKD. CDR3 size: 18 residues. The CDR3 sequence: CAISESSRDRVVPYEQYF. The CDR3 DNA reads as TGTGCCATCAGTGAGTCATCTCGGGATCGAGTCGTACCCTACGAGCAGTACTTC.

This clone was recorded only once. Other DNA sequences in the sample encode the same CDR3. J is TRBJ2-5 and V is TRBV19; no definite D call. Trimming removed 3 bases from V and 1 base from J, with 6 bases in between. This CDR3 has 13 residues. Germline V gene lookup returns CDR1 LNHDA and CDR2 SQIVND (reference sequence). The DNA for the CDR3 is TGTGCCAGTAGTATCGGCGGCCAAGAGACCCAGTACTTC. It yields the protein CASSIGGQETQYF.

This clone rates as medium-sized. The V gene is TRBV13, the J gene TRBJ1-1; D may be TRBD1 (5 bases). The germline gives CDR1 PRHDT, CDR2 FYEKMQ (reference sequence). The CDR3 has 15 amino acids. V shed 5 bases and J shed 2 bases, with 15 bases lying between them. CDR3 sequence reads: CASSREGQINTEAFF. Written as DNA, the CDR3 is TGTGCCAGCAGCCGGGAGGGGCAGATCAACACTGAAGCTTTCTTT.

This clone was detected a few times. The J gene is TRBJ2-7, the V gene TRBV9, with TRBD1 matching over 9 bases. The J segment lost 6 bases and the V segment lost 4 bases, leaving 5 bases of the junction unmatched. This CDR3 contains 13 residues. Germline V gene data show CDR1 as SGDLS and CDR2 as YYNGEE. The CDR3 loop is CASSTGTGIEQYF. CDR3 nucleotides: TGTGCCAGCAGCACCGGGACAGGGATCGAGCAGTACTTC.

V gene TRBV6-5 combines with J gene TRBJ2-3; 13 positions agree with TRBD2. From germline, CDR1 is MNHEY and CDR2 SVGAGI. This CDR3 has 15 residues. After removal of 4 bases from V and 4 bases from J, the junction contained 2 bases not matched to a gene. CDR3 nucleotides: TGTGCCAGCAGTTGGACTAGCGGGAGTGCAGATACGCAGTATTTT. This gives the protein CASSWTSGSADTQYF.

The rearrangement joins TRBV6-6 to TRBJ2-1, with 9 bases fitting TRBD2. This CDR3 has 16 amino acids. Germline CDR1 MNHNY, CDR2 SVGAGI (reference sequence). Trimming at V came to 1 base and at J to 5 bases, leaving 6 bases not matched to a gene. The CDR3 sequence is CASSYFGTSYNNEQFF. CDR3 coding DNA: TGTGCCAGCAGTTACTTCGGGACTAGCTACAACAATGAGCAGTTCTTC.

This clone was counted only a few times. CDR3 in DNA: TGTGCCAGCAGTGACGGCGGGAGAGGCTCAGATACGCAGTATTTT. It yields the protein CASSDGGRGSDTQYF. V gene TRBV6-4 combines with J gene TRBJ2-3; 7 bases are a match to TRBD2. Trimming removed 2 bases from V and 4 bases from J; junction bases left unmatched: 6. The germline V gene has CDR1 MRHNA and CDR2 SNTAGT. There are 15 residues in the CDR3.

This chain uses TRBV28 with TRBJ2-1, with no clear D. Germline lookup yields CDR1 MDHEN and CDR2 SYDVKM. CDR3 length: 17 amino acids. The V end lost 7 bases, the J end lost 6 bases, and 25 bases lay between the germline ends. The CDR3 nucleotides read TGTGCCAGCACCCTATGGTCCCCAGCGTCTTCCAGCAATGAGCAGTTCTTC. It is translated as CASTLWSPASSSNEQFF.

This clone was counted a few times. This chain uses TRBV7-9 with TRBJ2-1; 9 bases match TRBD2. This CDR3 has 15 amino acids. Germline CDR1 and CDR2: SEHNR and FQNEAQ (reference sequence). Trimming removed 5 bases from V and 9 bases from J; junction bases left unmatched: 11. The CDR3 here is CASSISGLATGEQFF. The DNA for the CDR3 is TGTGCCAGCAGCATATCGGGACTAGCTACGGGTGAGCAGTTCTTC.

V is TRBV6-6 and J is TRBJ2-3, with D possibly being TRBD2 (5 bases). Germline CDR1 MNHNY, CDR2 SVGAGI (reference sequence). V was clipped by 2 bases and J by 6 bases, with 15 bases between them. The CDR3 has 15 residues. The CDR3 is CASSYSAGSKDTQYF. Written as DNA, the CDR3 is TGTGCCAGCAGTTACAGTGCTGGGAGTAAGGATACGCAGTATTTT.

The chain has TRBV5-1 and TRBJ2-2, with TRBD1 matching 7 bases. In germline, CDR1 is SGHRS, CDR2 YFSETQ. The CDR3 consists of 17 residues. The V segment lost 4 bases and the J segment 7 bases; nucleotides outside the gene matches: 16. The CDR3 sequence is CASSPYGGQALGGELFF. DNA of the CDR3: TGCGCCAGCAGCCCCTACGGCGGACAGGCGTTGGGCGGGGAGCTGTTTTTT.

The chain is built from TRBV2 and TRBJ2-7; perhaps TRBD1 as D (5 bases). Trimming stripped 6 bases from V and 2 bases from J, with 20 bases between. The CDR3 runs 16 residues. Germline V gives CDR1 SNHLY, CDR2 FYNNEI. In DNA form, the CDR3 reads TGTGCCAGCAGCCAGACCTTCGGCAGGGATACCTACGAGCAGTACTTC. This gives the protein CASSQTFGRDTYEQYF.

The V gene is TRBV7-2, the J gene TRBJ1-3, with D unresolved. V lost 3 bases, J lost 4 bases, and 7 bases lay in between. The CDR3 has 13 amino acids. The V gene's germline CDR1 is SGHTA and CDR2 FQGNSA. The CDR3 coding sequence is TGTGCCAGCAGCTTCGGGCAGGGAAACACCATATATTTT. Protein product: CASSFGQGNTIYF.

The chain carries TRBV9 and TRBJ2-7; 9 nucleotides match TRBD2. The trim removed 0 bases at V and 3 bases at J, leaving 4 bases unmatched. The length of the CDR3 is 15 residues. CDR1 and CDR2 from the germline V gene are SGDLS and YYNGEE. DNA of the CDR3: TGTGCCAGCAGCGTAGATAATAGCGGGGGCTACGAGCAGTACTTC. Translating it yields CASSVDNSGGYEQYF.

A remark on this clone: This specimen includes other DNA sequences encoding the same CDR3. This chain joins TRBV4-1 and TRBJ2-3, with 7 positions matching TRBD1. Germline trimming cut 4 bases from V and 3 bases from J; bases unmatched to any gene: 7. Germline CDR1 MGHRA, CDR2 YSYEKL. CDR3 length: 15 residues. CDR3 amino acids: CASSPTRGPTDTQYF. For the CDR3, the DNA is TGCGCCAGCAGCCCAACTAGGGGGCCGACAGATACGCAGTATTTT.

This clone was counted only a few times. V and J are TRBV25-1 and TRBJ2-7; D ambiguous. The CDR3 is 15 amino acids. The V and J ends lost 2 bases and 1 base respectively, with 12 bases between them. Germline loops: CDR1 MGHDK, CDR2 SYGVNS. CDR3 region: CASSEAGQISYEQYF. The DNA of the CDR3 is TGTGCCAGCAGTGAAGCTGGCCAGATTTCCTACGAGCAGTACTTC.